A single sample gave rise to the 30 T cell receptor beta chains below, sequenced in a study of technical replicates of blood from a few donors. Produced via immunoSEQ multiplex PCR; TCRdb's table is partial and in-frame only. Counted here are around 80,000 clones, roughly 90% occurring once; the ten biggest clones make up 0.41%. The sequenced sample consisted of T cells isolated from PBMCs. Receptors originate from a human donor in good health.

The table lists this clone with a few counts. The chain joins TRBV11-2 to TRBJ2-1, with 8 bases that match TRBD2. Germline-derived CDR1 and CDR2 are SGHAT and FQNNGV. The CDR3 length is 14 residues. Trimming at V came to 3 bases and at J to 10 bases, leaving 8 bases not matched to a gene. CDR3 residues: CASSFSGTIGEQFF. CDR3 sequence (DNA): TGTGCCAGCAGCTTTAGCGGGACGATAGGGGAGCAGTTCTTC.

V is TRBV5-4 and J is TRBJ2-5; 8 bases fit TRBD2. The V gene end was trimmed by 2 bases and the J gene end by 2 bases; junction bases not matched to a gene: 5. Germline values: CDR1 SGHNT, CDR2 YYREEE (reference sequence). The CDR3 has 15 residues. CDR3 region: CASSFQAGDQETQYF. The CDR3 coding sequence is TGTGCCAGCAGCTTTCAAGCGGGAGATCAAGAGACCCAGTACTTC.

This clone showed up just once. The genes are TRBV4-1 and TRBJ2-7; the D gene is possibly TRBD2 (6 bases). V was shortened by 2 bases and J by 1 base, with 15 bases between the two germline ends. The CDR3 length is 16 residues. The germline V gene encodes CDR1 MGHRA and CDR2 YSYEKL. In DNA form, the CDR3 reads TGCGCCAGCAGCCAACATGCGCGGGAAATTTCCTACGAGCAGTACTTC. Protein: CASSQHAREISYEQYF.

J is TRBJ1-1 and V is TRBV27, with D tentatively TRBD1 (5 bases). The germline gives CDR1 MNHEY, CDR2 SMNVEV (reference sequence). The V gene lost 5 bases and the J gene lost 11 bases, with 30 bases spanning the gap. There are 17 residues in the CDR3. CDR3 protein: CASSQYRSPLPPSTAFF. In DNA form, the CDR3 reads TGTGCCAGCAGTCAATACAGGTCCCCCTTACCGCCTTCGACTGCTTTCTTT.

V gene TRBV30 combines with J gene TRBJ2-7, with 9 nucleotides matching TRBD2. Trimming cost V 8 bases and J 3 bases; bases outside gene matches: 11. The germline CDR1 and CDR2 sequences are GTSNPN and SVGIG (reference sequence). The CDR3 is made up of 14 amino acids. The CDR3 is CAGGETSGFYEQYF. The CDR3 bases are TGTGCCGGGGGGGAGACTAGCGGCTTCTACGAGCAGTACTTC.

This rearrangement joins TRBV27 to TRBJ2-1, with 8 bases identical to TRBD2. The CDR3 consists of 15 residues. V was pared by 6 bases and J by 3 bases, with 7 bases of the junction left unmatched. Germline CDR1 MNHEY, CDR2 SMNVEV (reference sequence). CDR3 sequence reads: CASSLAGVGYNEQFF. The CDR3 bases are TGTGCCAGCAGCCTAGCGGGCGTTGGCTACAATGAGCAGTTCTTC.

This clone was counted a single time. CDR3 coding DNA: TGCAGCGTTGGAGGACAGGAAGAATCGAGCTCCTACAATGAGCAGTTCTTC. This codes for CSVGGQEESSSYNEQFF. V is TRBV29-1 and J is TRBJ2-1; TRBD1 matches 7 bases. Losses at the gene ends were 4 bases for V and 0 bases for J; bases not matched to a gene: 12. The CDR3 runs to 17 residues. Germline V gene sequence: CDR1 SQVTM, CDR2 ANQGSEA.

CDR3: CASSHETGAGEQFF. The CDR3 DNA reads as TGTGCCAGCAGCCACGAGACAGGGGCGGGTGAGCAGTTCTTC. J is TRBJ2-1 and V is TRBV4-2, with 8 nucleotides matching TRBD1. This CDR3 has 14 amino acids. V gave up 3 bases and J gave up 9 bases; unmatched junction bases: 7. The germline gives CDR1 LGHNA, CDR2 YNFKEQ.

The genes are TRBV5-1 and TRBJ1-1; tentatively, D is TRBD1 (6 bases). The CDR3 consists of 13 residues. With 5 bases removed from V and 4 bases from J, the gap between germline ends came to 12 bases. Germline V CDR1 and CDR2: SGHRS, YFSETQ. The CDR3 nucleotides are TGCGCCAGCAGTGAGGTAGGGGGCACTGAAGCTTTCTTT. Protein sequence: CASSEVGGTEAFF.

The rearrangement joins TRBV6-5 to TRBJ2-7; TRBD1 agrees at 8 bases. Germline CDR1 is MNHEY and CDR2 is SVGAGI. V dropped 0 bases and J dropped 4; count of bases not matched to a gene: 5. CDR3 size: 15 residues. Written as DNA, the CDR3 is TGTGCCAGCAGTTACTCTTCCAGGGGGCGGTACGAGCAGTACTTC. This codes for CASSYSSRGRYEQYF.

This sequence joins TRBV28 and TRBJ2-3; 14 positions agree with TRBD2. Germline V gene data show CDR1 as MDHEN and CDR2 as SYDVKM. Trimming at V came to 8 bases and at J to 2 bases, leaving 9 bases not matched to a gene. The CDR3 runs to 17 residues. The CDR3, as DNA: TGTGCCAGCCTGGGACTAGCGGGAGTCAGCTTCACAGATACGCAGTATTTT. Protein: CASLGLAGVSFTDTQYF.

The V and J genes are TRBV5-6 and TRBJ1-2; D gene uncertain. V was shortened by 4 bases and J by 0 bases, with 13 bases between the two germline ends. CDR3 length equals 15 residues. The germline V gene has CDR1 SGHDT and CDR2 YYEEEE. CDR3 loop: CASSGYSISNYGYTF. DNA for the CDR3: TGTGCCAGCAGCGGTTACAGCATTTCTAACTATGGCTACACCTTC.

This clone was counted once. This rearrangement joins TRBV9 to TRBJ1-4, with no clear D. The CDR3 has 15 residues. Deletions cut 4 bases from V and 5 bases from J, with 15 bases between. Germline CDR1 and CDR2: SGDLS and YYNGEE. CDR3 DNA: TGTGCCAGCAGCTTTGAGGTGGGGAGGAATGAAAAACTGTTTTTT. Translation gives CASSFEVGRNEKLFF.

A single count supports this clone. This CDR3 reads CASSSGITANYGYTF. CDR3 sequence (DNA): TGTGCCAGCAGCTCCGGTATAACAGCTAACTATGGCTACACCTTC. The V gene is TRBV7-9, the J gene TRBJ1-2; no clear D gene. The V end was cut by 4 bases, the J end by 0 bases, with 12 bases between. Per the germline V gene, CDR1 is SEHNR and CDR2 is FQNEAQ (reference sequence). The CDR3 length is 15 residues. Looking up the rest from reference TRBV7-9 and TRBJ1-2 gives the full variable domain: DTGVSQNPRHKITKRGQNVTFRCDPISEHNRLYWYRQTLGQGPEFLTYFQNEAQLEKSRLLSDRFSAERPKGSFSTLEIQRTEQGDSAMYLCASSSGITANYGYTFGSGTRLTVV.

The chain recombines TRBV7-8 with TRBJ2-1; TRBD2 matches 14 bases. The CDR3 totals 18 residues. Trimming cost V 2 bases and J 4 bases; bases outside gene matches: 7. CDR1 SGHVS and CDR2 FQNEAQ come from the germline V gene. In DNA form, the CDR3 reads TGTGCCAGCAGCTTACCTGGGACTAGCGGGAGTCAGTACAATGAGCAGTTCTTC. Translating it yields CASSLPGTSGSQYNEQFF.

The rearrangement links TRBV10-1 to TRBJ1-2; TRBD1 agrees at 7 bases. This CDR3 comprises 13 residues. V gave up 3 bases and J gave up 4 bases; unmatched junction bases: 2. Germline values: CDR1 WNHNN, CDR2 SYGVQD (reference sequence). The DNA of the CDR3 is TGCGCCAGCAGTGACGGGACAGCCTATGGCTACACCTTC. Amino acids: CASSDGTAYGYTF.

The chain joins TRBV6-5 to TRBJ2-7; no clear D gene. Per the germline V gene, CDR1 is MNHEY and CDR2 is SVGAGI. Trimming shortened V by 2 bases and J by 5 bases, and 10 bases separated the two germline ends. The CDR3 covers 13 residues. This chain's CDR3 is CASSYALVDEQYF. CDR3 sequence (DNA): TGTGCCAGCAGTTACGCCTTGGTAGACGAGCAGTACTTC.

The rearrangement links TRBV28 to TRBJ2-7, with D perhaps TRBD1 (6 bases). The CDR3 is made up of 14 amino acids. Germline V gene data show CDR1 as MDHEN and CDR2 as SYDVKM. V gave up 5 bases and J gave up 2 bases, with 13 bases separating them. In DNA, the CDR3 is TGTGCCAGCAGTCTGCTTGGGGACACCTACGAGCAGTACTTC. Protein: CASSLLGDTYEQYF.

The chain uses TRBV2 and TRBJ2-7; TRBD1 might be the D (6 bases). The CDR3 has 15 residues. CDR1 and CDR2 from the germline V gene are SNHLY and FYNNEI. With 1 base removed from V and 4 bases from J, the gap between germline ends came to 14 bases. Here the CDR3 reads CASSEGGHIRYEQYF. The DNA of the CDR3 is TGTGCCAGCAGTGAAGGGGGACATATAAGGTACGAGCAGTACTTC.

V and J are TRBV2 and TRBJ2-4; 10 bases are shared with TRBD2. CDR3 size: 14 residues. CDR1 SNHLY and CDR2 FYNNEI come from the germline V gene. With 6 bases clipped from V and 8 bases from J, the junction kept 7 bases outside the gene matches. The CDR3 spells CASRVAGGPDIQYF. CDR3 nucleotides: TGTGCCAGCAGGGTAGCGGGAGGCCCGGACATTCAGTACTTC. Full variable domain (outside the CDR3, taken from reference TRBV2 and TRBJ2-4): EPEVTQTPSHQVTQMGQEVILRCVPISNHLYFYWYRQILGQKVEFLVSFYNNEISEKSEIFDDQFSVERPDGSNFTLKIRSTKLEDSAMYFCASRVAGGPDIQYFGAGTRLSVL.

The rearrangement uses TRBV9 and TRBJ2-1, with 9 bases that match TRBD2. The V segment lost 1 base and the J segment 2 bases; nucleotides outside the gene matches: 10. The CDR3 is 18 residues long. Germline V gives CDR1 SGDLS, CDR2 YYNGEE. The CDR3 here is CASSVNPREGGTYNEQFF. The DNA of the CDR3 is TGTGCCAGCAGCGTAAACCCGCGGGAGGGTGGCACCTACAATGAGCAGTTCTTC.

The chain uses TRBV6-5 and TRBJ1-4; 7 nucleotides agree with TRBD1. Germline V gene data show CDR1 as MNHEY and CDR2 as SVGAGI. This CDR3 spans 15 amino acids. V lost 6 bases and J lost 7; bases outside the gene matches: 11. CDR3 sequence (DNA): TGTGCCAGCAGCCCCGTTACAGGGGACTTTGAAAAACTGTTTTTT. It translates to CASSPVTGDFEKLFF.

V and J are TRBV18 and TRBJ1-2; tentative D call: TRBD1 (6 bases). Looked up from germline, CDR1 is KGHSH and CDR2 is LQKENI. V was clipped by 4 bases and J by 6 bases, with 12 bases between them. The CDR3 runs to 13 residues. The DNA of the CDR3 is TGTGCCAGCTCACGATCTGGGGGCGATGGCTACACCTTC. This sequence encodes CASSRSGGDGYTF.

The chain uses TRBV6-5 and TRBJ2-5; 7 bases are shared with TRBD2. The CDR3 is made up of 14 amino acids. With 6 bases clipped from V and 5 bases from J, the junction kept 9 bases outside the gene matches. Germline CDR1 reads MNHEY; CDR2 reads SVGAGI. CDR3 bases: TGTGCCAGCAGACAGACGCCCGGGGGGGAGACCCAGTACTTC. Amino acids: CASRQTPGGETQYF.

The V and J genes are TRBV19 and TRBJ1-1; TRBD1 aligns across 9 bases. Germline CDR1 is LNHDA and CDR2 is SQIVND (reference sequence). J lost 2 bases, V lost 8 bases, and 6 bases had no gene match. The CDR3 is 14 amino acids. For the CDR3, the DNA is TGTGCCAGTCTCTTACAGGGGGCCAACACTGAAGCTTTCTTT. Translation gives CASLLQGANTEAFF.

The CDR3 nucleotides are TGTGCCAGCAGCGTAGGCCACAGGGCGAACACTGAAGCTTTCTTT. Protein: CASSVGHRANTEAFF. The chain couples TRBV9 to TRBJ1-1, with a weak D call TRBD1 (6 bases). This CDR3 has 15 amino acids. Trimming pared 0 bases from V and 1 base from J, leaving 10 bases between. From germline, CDR1 is SGDLS and CDR2 YYNGEE.

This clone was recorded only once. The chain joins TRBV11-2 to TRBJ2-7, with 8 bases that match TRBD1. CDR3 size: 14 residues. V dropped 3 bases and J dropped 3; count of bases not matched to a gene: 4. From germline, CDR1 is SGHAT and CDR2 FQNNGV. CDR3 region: CASSFGQGGYEQYF. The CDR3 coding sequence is TGTGCCAGCAGCTTTGGACAGGGAGGCTACGAGCAGTACTTC.

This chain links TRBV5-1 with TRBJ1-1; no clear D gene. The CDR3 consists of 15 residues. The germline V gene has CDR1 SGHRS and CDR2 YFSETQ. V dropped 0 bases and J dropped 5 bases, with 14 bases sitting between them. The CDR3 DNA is TGCGCCAGCAGCTTGGCTAACCCCCAGGTGACTGAAGCTTTCTTT. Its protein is CASSLANPQVTEAFF.

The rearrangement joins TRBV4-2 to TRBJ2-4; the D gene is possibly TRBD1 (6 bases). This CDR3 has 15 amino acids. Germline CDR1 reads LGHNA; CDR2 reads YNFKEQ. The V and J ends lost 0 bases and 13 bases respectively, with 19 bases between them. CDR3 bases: TGTGCCAGCAGCCAAGATGGCATGTCAGGGGTAGCCCAGTACTTC. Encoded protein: CASSQDGMSGVAQYF.

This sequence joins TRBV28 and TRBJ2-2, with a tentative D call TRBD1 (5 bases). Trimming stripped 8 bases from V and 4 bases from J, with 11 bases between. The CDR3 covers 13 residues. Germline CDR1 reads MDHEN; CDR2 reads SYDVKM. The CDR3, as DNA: TGTGCCAGCGTTACAGGTGCCACCGGGGAGCTGTTTTTT. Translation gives CASVTGATGELFF.